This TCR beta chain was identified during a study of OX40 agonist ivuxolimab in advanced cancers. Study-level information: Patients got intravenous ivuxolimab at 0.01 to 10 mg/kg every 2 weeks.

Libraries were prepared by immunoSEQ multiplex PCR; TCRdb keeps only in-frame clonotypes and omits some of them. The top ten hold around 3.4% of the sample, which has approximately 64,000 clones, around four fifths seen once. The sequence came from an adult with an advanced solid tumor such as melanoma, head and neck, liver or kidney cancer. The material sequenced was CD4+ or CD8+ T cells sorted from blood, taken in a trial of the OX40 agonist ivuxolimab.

The DNA of the CDR3 is TGTGCCAGCAGCTTAAGCGGGGGCCCCTACAATGAGCAGTTCTTC. This codes for CASSLSGGPYNEQFF. The chain combines TRBV7-3 with TRBJ2-1; possibly TRBD2 for D (7 bases). CDR3 size: 15 residues. V lost 1 base and J lost 2, with 9 bases in between. Germline CDR1 reads SGHTA; CDR2 reads FQGTGA. The whole variable domain, filled in from reference TRBV7-3 and TRBJ2-1, reads GAGVSQTPSNKVTEKGKYVELRCDPISGHTALYWYRQSLGQGPEFLIYFQGTGAADDSGLPNDRFFAVRPEGSVSTLKIQRTERGDSAVYLCASSLSGGPYNEQFFGPGTRLTVL.